The clone carrying this TCR beta chain was counted a few times. Clones were read by immunoSEQ multiplex PCR, and TCRdb kept only the in-frame ones, dropping some. In the table there are under 300,000 clones, 82% of which are singletons. The germline V gene has CDR1 LNHDA and CDR2 SQIVND (reference sequence). This CDR3 has 15 amino acids. The ends lost 6 bases at V and 4 bases at J; junction bases unmatched: 10. The sample comes from a study of blood T cell repertoires in COVID-19. The clonotype was recovered from a woman aged 80 or older with active or convalescent COVID-19. The source material was peripheral blood. The chain couples TRBV19 to TRBJ2-7; 9 bases are shared with TRBD1. Here the CDR3 DNA reads TGTGCCAGTAGCCAAACCGGGACAGGGCGGTACGAGCAGTACTTC. Protein product: CASSQTGTGRYEQYF. Drawing the rest from reference TRBV19 and TRBJ2-7, the complete variable domain is DGGITQSPKYLFRKEGQNVTLSCEQNLNHDAMYWYRQDPGQGLRLIYYSQIVNDFQKGDIAEGYSVSREKKESFPLTVTSAQKNPTAFYLCASSQTGTGRYEQYFGPGTRLTVT.